A selection of T cell receptor beta chains follows, all from one sample in a study of blood T cell repertoires in COVID-19. This table comes from immunoSEQ multiplex PCR, and its TCRdb copy is limited to in-frame clones, with some not included. The sample has around 140,000 clones; approximately 87% are singletons. The source material was peripheral blood. The receptor set was obtained from a human donor in a cohort sampled during active COVID-19. Both conserved end residues are part of each CDR3. A D gene is named only where the DNA matches it firmly. Only some rows state a clone size, as once, few, many or a class for expanded clones.

j_call | v_call | clone_size | d_call | cdr3_aa | cdr3_nt
TRBJ1-4 | TRBV5-1 | few | TRBD1 | CASRRGQGNEKLFF | TGCGCCAGCAGGAGGGGACAGGGTAATGAAAAACTGTTTTTT
TRBJ1-2 | TRBV20-1 | many | - | CSAPGLEGYTF | TGCAGTGCTCCAGGGTTGGAGGGCTACACCTTC
TRBJ2-7 | TRBV29-1 | - | - | CSAIRDTYEQYF | TGCAGCGCAATCCGGGACACCTACGAGCAGTACTTC
TRBJ1-4 | TRBV3-1/TRBV3-2 | - | TRBD1 | CASSQIFAGGELFF | TGTGCCAGCAGCCAAATCTTCGCAGGGGGAGAACTGTTTTTT
TRBJ2-7 | TRBV11-2 | - | TRBD2 | CASSLESSGGYKQYF | TGTGCCAGCAGCTTAGAATCTAGCGGGGGCTACAAGCAGTACTTC
TRBJ2-2 | TRBV7-2 | once | - | CASSPGLWNTGELFF | TGTGCCAGCAGCCCCGGACTTTGGAACACCGGGGAGCTGTTTTTT
TRBJ1-2 | TRBV15 | - | TRBD1 | CATSRGDRERRGYTF | TGTGCCACCAGCAGAGGGGACAGGGAGCGGCGTGGCTACACCTTC
TRBJ2-2 | TRBV6-2/TRBV6-3 | many | - | CASSYSNFRQFYTGELFF | TGTGCCAGCAGTTACTCGAACTTTCGACAGTTTTACACCGGGGAGCTGTTTTTT
TRBJ2-6 | TRBV6-5 | - | - | CASSWMRRAGANVLTF | TGTGCCAGCAGTTGGATGCGCAGGGCTGGGGCCAACGTCCTGACTTTC
TRBJ1-2 | TRBV29-1 | - | TRBD1 | CSVEGDRGPRPNYGYTF | TGCAGCGTTGAGGGGGACAGGGGCCCTAGACCTAACTATGGCTACACCTTC
TRBJ2-5 | TRBV6-5 | - | - | CASSYTGGIVETQYF | TGTGCCAGCAGTTACACGGGGGGCATCGTGGAGACCCAGTACTTC
TRBJ1-2 | TRBV7-9 | - | TRBD1 | CASSFTGTDVDGYTF | TGTGCCAGCAGCTTCACCGGGACAGATGTCGATGGCTACACCTTC
TRBJ2-2 | TRBV11-2 | - | - | CASSLEGRGNTGELFF | TGTGCCAGCAGCTTAGAGGGCAGGGGGAACACCGGGGAGCTGTTTTTT
TRBJ2-2 | TRBV5-1 | few | TRBD2 | CATAPGRAAGELFF | TGCGCCACCGCCCCGGGGAGGGCTGCCGGGGAGCTGTTTTTT
TRBJ1-1 | TRBV3-1/TRBV3-2 | - | TRBD1 | CASSRRQGVNTEAFF | TGTGCCAGCAGCCGGAGACAGGGGGTGAACACTGAAGCTTTCTTT
TRBJ2-1 | TRBV29-1 | few | TRBD2 | CSAISGVGYNEQFF | TGCAGCGCCATTAGCGGGGTGGGCTACAATGAGCAGTTCTTC
TRBJ2-5 | TRBV5-1 | - | TRBD2 | CASSLGTRQETQYF | TGCGCCAGCAGCTTGGGGACTAGACAAGAGACCCAGTACTTC
TRBJ2-2 | TRBV5-4 | few | - | CASSAPGEAGRGELFF | TGTGCCAGCAGCGCTCCCGGGGAGGCGGGGCGCGGGGAGCTGTTTTTT
TRBJ2-1 | TRBV5-5 | - | - | CASSLYKYNEQFF | TGTGCCAGCAGCTTGTATAAATACAATGAGCAGTTCTTC
TRBJ2-1 | TRBV7-2 | - | - | CASSPGLEQFF | TGTGCCAGCAGCCCAGGACTCGAGCAGTTCTTC
TRBJ1-6 | TRBV11-3 | - | - | CASSLTSTRPSSPLHF | TGTGCCAGCAGTCTTACCTCGACTCGACCGTCATCACCCCTCCACTTT
TRBJ1-1 | TRBV2 | - | - | CASSERAGVTEAFF | TGTGCCAGCAGTGAAAGGGCAGGGGTTACTGAAGCTTTCTTT
TRBJ1-2 | TRBV6-2/TRBV6-3 | - | - | CASSPQGLDGYTF | TGTGCCAGCAGCCCTCAGGGGTTGGATGGCTACACCTTC
TRBJ1-5 | TRBV19 | - | - | CASSIPGVRSSNQPQHF | TGTGCCAGTAGTATCCCCGGGGTGAGGTCTAGCAATCAGCCCCAGCATTTT
TRBJ1-1 | TRBV5-1 | - | - | CASSLQRGIVGTEAFF | TGCGCCAGCAGCCTACAACGGGGGATCGTGGGCACTGAAGCTTTCTTT
TRBJ1-1 | TRBV6-4 | - | - | CASKREGNTEAFF | TGTGCCAGCAAACGGGAGGGGAACACTGAAGCTTTCTTT
TRBJ1-6 | TRBV7-2 | - | - | CASSLDDRSPLHF | TGTGCCAGCAGCTTAGACGACAGATCACCCCTCCACTTT
TRBJ1-1 | TRBV29-1 | - | TRBD1 | CSFWDRETEAFF | TGCAGCTTCTGGGACAGGGAAACTGAAGCTTTCTTT
TRBJ2-3 | TRBV4-2 | - | TRBD2 | CASSQQAGYTDTQYF | TGTGCCAGCAGCCAACAAGCGGGGTACACAGATACGCAGTATTTT
TRBJ1-2 | TRBV20-1 | - | - | CSASEPPGVGYTF | TGCAGTGCTAGTGAACCCCCAGGGGTCGGCTACACCTTC
TRBJ1-5 | TRBV6-5 | - | TRBD1 | CASRGTENQPQHF | TGTGCCAGCAGGGGGACAGAAAATCAGCCCCAGCATTTT
TRBJ2-5 | TRBV5-4 | - | - | CASSDTGNRKTQYF | TGTGCCAGCAGCGACACAGGAAATAGAAAGACCCAGTACTTC
TRBJ1-3 | TRBV4-2 | - | - | CASSRQVNSGNTIYF | TGTGCCAGCAGCAGACAGGTGAACTCTGGAAACACCATATATTTT
TRBJ1-1 | TRBV19 | - | - | CASSWTENTEAFF | TGTGCCAGTAGCTGGACAGAGAACACTGAAGCTTTCTTT
TRBJ1-1 | TRBV5-4 | - | TRBD1 | CASSLQGFSTEAFF | TGTGCCAGCAGCTTACAGGGGTTTAGCACTGAAGCTTTCTTT
TRBJ1-1 | TRBV7-2 | once | - | CASSSLGKAFF | TGTGCCAGCAGCTCACTCGGGAAAGCTTTCTTT
TRBJ1-1 | TRBV28 | - | TRBD1 | CASRQTGVSNTEAFF | TGTGCCAGCAGGCAAACAGGGGTGTCTAACACTGAAGCTTTCTTT
TRBJ2-7 | TRBV5-4 | - | TRBD1 | CASSSGEDRVINEQYF | TGTGCCAGCAGCTCGGGTGAGGACAGGGTTATCAACGAGCAGTACTTC
TRBJ2-1 | TRBV4-3 | - | TRBD2 | CASSQDLAGGLRNEQFF | TGCGCCAGCAGCCAAGATTTAGCGGGAGGGTTAAGGAATGAGCAGTTCTTC
TRBJ2-7 | TRBV5-1 | - | TRBD2 | CASSLVGLESYEQYF | TGCGCCAGCAGCTTGGTGGGACTAGAAAGCTACGAGCAGTACTTC
TRBJ1-2 | TRBV9 | - | TRBD1 | CASSVGTDPNYGYTF | TGTGCCAGCAGCGTCGGGACAGACCCTAACTATGGCTACACCTTC
TRBJ1-1 | TRBV4-3 | few | - | CASSRRRGTGTEAFF | TGCGCCAGCAGCCGGCGACGGGGAACGGGCACTGAAGCTTTCTTT
TRBJ2-4 | TRBV11-2 | - | TRBD2 | CASSPLPGLAAVQYF | TGTGCCAGCAGCCCCCTACCGGGACTAGCGGCGGTTCAGTACTTC